A single sample is the source of the 8 T cell receptor beta chains below, sequenced in a study of cytomegalovirus exposure and HLA in healthy donors. The protocol was immunoSEQ multiplex PCR, while the TCRdb copy is restricted to in-frame clones and leaves out a portion. Of some 150,000 clones listed, roughly nine tenths are singletons. Sequenced: PBMCs. The receptors originated from a woman aged 18 to 35 in good health and CMV-seropositive.

DNA for the CDR3: TGCGCCAGCAGCTCGGGAGGGACAGGGGGAACCGAAAAACTGTTTTTT. Translating gives CASSSGGTGGTEKLFF. The chain joins TRBV5-1 to TRBJ1-4; 11 nucleotides agree with TRBD1. J was trimmed by 8 bases and V by 3 bases; bases with no gene match: 9. The CDR3 totals 16 residues. Per the germline V gene, CDR1 is SGHRS and CDR2 is YFSETQ.

V gene TRBV18 combines with J gene TRBJ2-7; no definite D call. Per the germline V gene, CDR1 is KGHSH and CDR2 is LQKENI. The CDR3 extends over 13 amino acids. The germline V and J ends were trimmed by 4 bases and 2 bases, with 9 bases remaining between them. The CDR3 region is CASSRGLTYEQYF. The CDR3 DNA follows: TGTGCCAGCTCACGCGGCCTCACCTACGAGCAGTACTTC.

This chain uses TRBV7-3 with TRBJ2-2, with D possibly TRBD1 on 5 matching bases. Germline V gene data show CDR1 as SGHTA and CDR2 as FQGTGA. V was clipped by 5 bases and J by 7 bases, with 20 bases between them. The length of the CDR3 is 16 residues. CDR3 region: CASSPLSTVRVGELFF. As DNA, the CDR3 is TGTGCCAGCAGCCCCTTATCGACAGTCCGGGTCGGGGAGCTGTTTTTT.

The genes are TRBV7-6 and TRBJ2-2, with D tentatively TRBD2 (5 bases). Trimming removed 0 bases from V and 4 bases from J, with 9 bases in between. Looked up from germline, CDR1 is SGHVS and CDR2 is FNYEAQ. This CDR3 has 15 residues. In nucleotides, the CDR3 is TGTGCCAGCAGCTTAGCGTACCGGGGCACCGGGGAGCTGTTTTTT. Translated: CASSLAYRGTGELFF.

Turning to this clone: One junction end does not reproduce the germline sequence, and a read error may be involved. The chain combines TRBV4-3 with TRBJ1-1; D ambiguous. CDR1 and CDR2 from the germline V gene are LGHNA and YSLEER. This CDR3 has 15 residues. CDR3 nucleotide sequence: TGCGCCAGCAGCCAAGACGAGGGCCCGAACGCTGAAGCTTTCTTT. Encoded protein: CASSQDEGPNAEAFF.

The rearrangement links TRBV7-9 to TRBJ2-1, with 10 bases lining up with TRBD2. V lost 4 bases and J lost 8; bases outside the gene matches: 5. The CDR3 sequence is 14 residues long. Germline V gives CDR1 SEHNR, CDR2 FQNEAQ (reference sequence). CDR3 nucleotide sequence: TGTGCCAGCAGCTCCCTAGCGGGAGCCTATGAGCAGTTCTTC. Protein sequence: CASSSLAGAYEQFF.

The chain carries TRBV11-2 and TRBJ1-2; 8 positions match TRBD1. The trim removed 4 bases at V and 4 bases at J, leaving 5 bases unmatched. CDR1 and CDR2 (germline): SGHAT, FQNNGV. The CDR3 runs 14 residues. The CDR3 DNA reads TGTGCCAGCAGCTCCACAGGGGGAGGCTATGGCTACACCTTC. It translates to CASSSTGGGYGYTF.

The gene calls are TRBV9 and TRBJ2-6, with D possibly being TRBD2 (6 bases). Looked up from germline, CDR1 is SGDLS and CDR2 is YYNGEE. Trimming stripped 3 bases from V and 1 base from J, with 11 bases between. The CDR3 extends over 16 amino acids. CDR3 sequence: CASSAGGASGANVLTF. The CDR3 DNA follows: TGTGCCAGCAGCGCCGGGGGTGCTTCTGGGGCCAACGTCCTGACTTTC.